This is a list of T cell receptor beta chains from one sample in a study of radiotherapy plus CTLA-4 blockade in lung cancer. Measured with immunoSEQ multiplex PCR; TCRdb has only the in-frame clones, and not every one. The sample has about 88,000 clones, 55% to 75% seen once; the top ten hold roughly 13%. This sample comprised peripheral blood, obtained from a patient treated with radiotherapy plus ipilimumab. The receptors derive from a human donor with non-small cell lung cancer that progressed on radiotherapy plus ipilimumab. Each CDR3 is given with its conserved first and last residue. A D gene is named only where the DNA matches it firmly. Only some rows state a clone size, as once, few, many or a class for expanded clones.

clone_size: few
v_call: TRBV5-4
j_call: TRBJ1-2
d_call: .
cdr3_aa: CASSDSAYGYTF
cdr3_nt: TGTGCCAGCAGCGATAGCGCGTATGGCTACACCTTC

clone_size: .
v_call: TRBV28
j_call: TRBJ2-3
d_call: .
cdr3_aa: CASSQRGASTDTQYF
cdr3_nt: TGTGCCAGCAGCCAACGAGGGGCAAGCACAGATACGCAGTATTTT

clone_size: .
v_call: TRBV28
j_call: TRBJ1-5
d_call: .
cdr3_aa: CASPNSNQPQHF
cdr3_nt: TGTGCCAGCCCCAATAGCAATCAGCCCCAGCATTTT

clone_size: .
v_call: TRBV28
j_call: TRBJ2-3
d_call: TRBD1
cdr3_aa: CASSPAGQGGRTQYF
cdr3_nt: TGTGCCAGCAGCCCTGCCGGACAGGGGGGACGTACGCAGTATTTT

clone_size: few
v_call: TRBV4-1
j_call: TRBJ1-1
d_call: .
cdr3_aa: CASSQDMLEAFF
cdr3_nt: TGCGCCAGCAGCCAGGACATGCTTGAAGCTTTCTTT

clone_size: .
v_call: TRBV4-2
j_call: TRBJ2-7
d_call: TRBD2
cdr3_aa: CASSLSGTRVSYEQYF
cdr3_nt: TGTGCCAGCAGTCTAAGCGGGACTAGGGTTTCCTACGAGCAGTACTTC

clone_size: few
v_call: TRBV13
j_call: TRBJ2-2
d_call: .
cdr3_aa: CASSFVNEGTGELFF
cdr3_nt: TGTGCCAGCAGCTTCGTTAACGAGGGGACCGGGGAGCTGTTTTTT

clone_size: .
v_call: TRBV9
j_call: TRBJ2-1
d_call: TRBD2
cdr3_aa: CASSAPTSGRGNEQFF
cdr3_nt: TGTGCCAGCAGCGCCCCCACTAGCGGGAGGGGCAATGAGCAGTTCTTC

clone_size: .
v_call: TRBV6-1
j_call: TRBJ1-5
d_call: TRBD1
cdr3_aa: CASSEYGQGANQPQHF
cdr3_nt: TGTGCCAGCAGTGAATATGGACAGGGGGCCAATCAGCCCCAGCATTTT

clone_size: .
v_call: TRBV6-1
j_call: TRBJ2-3
d_call: .
cdr3_aa: CASSEGGQGTDTQYF
cdr3_nt: TGTGCCAGCAGTGAAGGCGGGCAGGGGACAGATACGCAGTATTTT

clone_size: few
v_call: TRBV7-9
j_call: TRBJ2-7
d_call: .
cdr3_aa: CASSPTDGRAKYEQYF
cdr3_nt: TGTGCCAGCAGCCCTACGGACGGCCGAGCGAAGTACGAGCAGTACTTC

clone_size: .
v_call: TRBV11-2
j_call: TRBJ2-1
d_call: TRBD2
cdr3_aa: CASSLLAGGVYNEQFF
cdr3_nt: TGTGCCAGCAGCCTCCTAGCGGGAGGGGTCTACAATGAGCAGTTCTTC

clone_size: once
v_call: TRBV29-1
j_call: TRBJ1-2
d_call: .
cdr3_aa: CSVEAAGTNYGYTF
cdr3_nt: TGCAGCGTTGAGGCGGCAGGGACTAACTATGGCTACACCTTC

clone_size: few
v_call: TRBV28
j_call: TRBJ1-1
d_call: TRBD1
cdr3_aa: CASSQGGIEMVNTEAFF
cdr3_nt: TGTGCCAGCAGCCAGGGGGGAATTGAAATGGTGAACACTGAAGCTTTCTTT

clone_size: .
v_call: TRBV10-3
j_call: TRBJ2-7
d_call: .
cdr3_aa: CAISEGSGHWGYEQYF
cdr3_nt: TGTGCCATCAGTGAGGGGAGCGGACATTGGGGCTACGAGCAGTACTTC

clone_size: few
v_call: TRBV2
j_call: TRBJ2-7
d_call: .
cdr3_aa: CASSERTVSSYEQYF
cdr3_nt: TGTGCCAGCAGTGAAAGGACAGTCAGCTCCTACGAGCAGTACTTC

clone_size: .
v_call: TRBV7-8
j_call: TRBJ1-2
d_call: .
cdr3_aa: CASSISGTPAYGYTF
cdr3_nt: TGTGCCAGCAGCATATCGGGGACTCCGGCCTACGGCTACACCTTC

clone_size: few
v_call: TRBV29-1
j_call: TRBJ2-3
d_call: TRBD1
cdr3_aa: CSVGGQGETDTQYF
cdr3_nt: TGCAGCGTCGGGGGACAGGGAGAAACAGATACGCAGTATTTT

clone_size: .
v_call: TRBV4-3
j_call: TRBJ2-6
d_call: .
cdr3_aa: CASSQGALASGANVLTF
cdr3_nt: TGCGCCAGCAGCCAAGGGGCACTAGCCTCTGGGGCCAACGTCCTGACTTTC

clone_size: medium-sized
v_call: TRBV7-2
j_call: TRBJ2-3
d_call: TRBD2
cdr3_aa: CASSLSGRAEDTQYF
cdr3_nt: TGTGCCAGCAGTCTAAGCGGGAGGGCAGAAGATACGCAGTATTTT

clone_size: .
v_call: TRBV18
j_call: TRBJ2-1
d_call: TRBD2
cdr3_aa: CASSPLASGGAFPTNEQFF
cdr3_nt: TGTGCCAGCTCACCACTTGCTAGCGGGGGGGCCTTCCCTACTAATGAGCAGTTCTTC

clone_size: .
v_call: TRBV28
j_call: TRBJ2-5
d_call: .
cdr3_aa: CASSLFRHQETQYF
cdr3_nt: TGTGCCAGCAGTTTATTTAGACACCAAGAGACCCAGTACTTC

clone_size: .
v_call: TRBV29-1
j_call: TRBJ1-2
d_call: .
cdr3_aa: CSVEEAIYGYTF
cdr3_nt: TGCAGCGTTGAAGAAGCGATTTATGGCTACACCTTC

clone_size: .
v_call: TRBV20-1
j_call: TRBJ1-5
d_call: .
cdr3_aa: CSASSNQPQHF
cdr3_nt: TGCAGTGCTAGCAGCAATCAGCCCCAGCATTTT

clone_size: .
v_call: TRBV5-4
j_call: TRBJ2-2
d_call: TRBD2
cdr3_aa: CASSVLAGGPNTGELFF
cdr3_nt: TGTGCCAGCAGCGTACTAGCGGGGGGCCCGAACACCGGGGAGCTGTTTTTT

clone_size: .
v_call: TRBV2
j_call: TRBJ2-2
d_call: .
cdr3_aa: CASSEGRANTGELFF
cdr3_nt: TGTGCCAGCAGTGAGGGGCGCGCGAACACCGGGGAGCTGTTTTTT

clone_size: .
v_call: TRBV28
j_call: TRBJ2-7
d_call: TRBD1
cdr3_aa: CASSLGQGGYEQYF
cdr3_nt: TGTGCCAGCAGTTTGGGACAGGGTGGTTACGAGCAGTACTTC

clone_size: once
v_call: TRBV28
j_call: TRBJ2-5
d_call: TRBD2
cdr3_aa: CASRETGGAETQYF
cdr3_nt: TGTGCCAGCAGGGAGACGGGGGGTGCAGAGACCCAGTACTTC

clone_size: .
v_call: TRBV6-6
j_call: TRBJ2-2
d_call: .
cdr3_aa: CASSLYRVEGVGELFF
cdr3_nt: TGTGCCAGCAGTCTCTACAGGGTTGAAGGGGTCGGGGAGCTGTTTTTT

clone_size: .
v_call: TRBV6-1
j_call: TRBJ2-3
d_call: TRBD1
cdr3_aa: CASRDRGQGDTQYF
cdr3_nt: TGTGCCAGCAGGGACAGGGGGCAAGGAGATACGCAGTATTTT

clone_size: .
v_call: TRBV10-1
j_call: TRBJ2-7
d_call: .
cdr3_aa: CASSDRTGRDEQYF
cdr3_nt: TGCGCCAGCAGTGACCGGACAGGGAGGGACGAGCAGTACTTC

clone_size: .
v_call: TRBV6-9
j_call: TRBJ1-2
d_call: .
cdr3_aa: CASTNSPGWGNYGYTF
cdr3_nt: TGTGCCAGCACTAACAGTCCCGGGTGGGGTAACTATGGCTACACCTTC